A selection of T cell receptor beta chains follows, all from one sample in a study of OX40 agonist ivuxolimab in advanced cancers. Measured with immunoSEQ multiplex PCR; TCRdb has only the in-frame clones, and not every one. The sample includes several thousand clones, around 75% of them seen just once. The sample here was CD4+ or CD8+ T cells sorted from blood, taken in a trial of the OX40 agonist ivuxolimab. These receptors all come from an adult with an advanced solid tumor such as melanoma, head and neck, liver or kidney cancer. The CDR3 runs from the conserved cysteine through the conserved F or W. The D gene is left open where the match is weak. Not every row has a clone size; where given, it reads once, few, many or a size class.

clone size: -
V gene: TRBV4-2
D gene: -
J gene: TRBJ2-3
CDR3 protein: CASSAGTGGTDTQYF
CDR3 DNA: TGTGCCAGCAGCGCCGGGACGGGGGGCACAGATACGCAGTATTTT

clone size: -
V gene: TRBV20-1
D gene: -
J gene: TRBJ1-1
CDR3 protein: CSGRGTDGTFF
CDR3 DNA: TGCAGTGGCCGGGGCACGGATGGGACTTTCTTT

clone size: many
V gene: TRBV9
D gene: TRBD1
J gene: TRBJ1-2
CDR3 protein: CASSVEGQGNDYGYTF
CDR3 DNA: TGTGCCAGCAGCGTAGAGGGACAGGGAAACGACTATGGCTACACCTTC

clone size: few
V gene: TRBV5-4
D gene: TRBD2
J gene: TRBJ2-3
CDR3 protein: CASSLERGEEDTQYF
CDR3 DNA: TGTGCCAGCAGCTTGGAACGGGGGGAGGAGGATACGCAGTATTTT

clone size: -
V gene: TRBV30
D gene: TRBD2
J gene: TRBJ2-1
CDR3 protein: CAWSVWGGGYNEQFF
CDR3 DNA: TGTGCCTGGAGTGTATGGGGGGGAGGCTACAATGAGCAGTTCTTC

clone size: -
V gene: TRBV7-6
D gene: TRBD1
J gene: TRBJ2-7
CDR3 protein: CASRRTGGEQYF
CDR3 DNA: TGTGCCAGCAGACGGACAGGGGGCGAGCAGTACTTC

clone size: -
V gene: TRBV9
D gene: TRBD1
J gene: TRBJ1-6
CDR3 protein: CASSVGPSPRQGSSPLHF
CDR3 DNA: TGTGCCAGCAGCGTAGGCCCCAGCCCCCGACAGGGAAGTTCACCCCTCCACTTT

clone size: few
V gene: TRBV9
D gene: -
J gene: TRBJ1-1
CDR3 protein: CASSVEPGYEAFF
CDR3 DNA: TGTGCCAGCAGCGTAGAGCCAGGCTATGAAGCTTTCTTT

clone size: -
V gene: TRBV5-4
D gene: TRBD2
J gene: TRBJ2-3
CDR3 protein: CASKELAGAPDTQYF
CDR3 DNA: TGTGCCAGCAAGGAACTAGCGGGAGCTCCGGATACGCAGTATTTT

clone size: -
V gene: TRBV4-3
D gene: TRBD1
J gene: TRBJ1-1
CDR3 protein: CASSQTRTGGTIEAFF
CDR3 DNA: TGCGCCAGCAGCCAAACTAGGACAGGGGGGACTATTGAAGCTTTCTTT

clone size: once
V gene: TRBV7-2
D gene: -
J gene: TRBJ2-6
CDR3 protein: CASSPEGSGANVLTF
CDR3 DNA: TGTGCCAGCAGCCCCGAGGGATCTGGGGCCAACGTCCTGACTTTC

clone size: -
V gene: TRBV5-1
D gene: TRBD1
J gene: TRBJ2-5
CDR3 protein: CASSKGQALQETQYF
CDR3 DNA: TGCGCCAGCAGCAAGGGACAGGCCCTACAAGAGACCCAGTACTTC

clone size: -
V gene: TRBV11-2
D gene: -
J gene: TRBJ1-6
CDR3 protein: CASSWGGASEPLHF
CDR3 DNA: TGTGCCAGCAGCTGGGGAGGGGCTTCGGAACCCCTCCACTTT

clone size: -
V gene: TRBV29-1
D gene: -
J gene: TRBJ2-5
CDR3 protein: CSVIGLGGTQYF
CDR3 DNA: TGCAGCGTTATCGGCTTGGGGGGAACCCAGTACTTC

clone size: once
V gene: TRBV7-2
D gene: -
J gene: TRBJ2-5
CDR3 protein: CASSPRVLQETQYF
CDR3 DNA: TGTGCCAGCAGCCCCCGGGTCCTCCAAGAGACCCAGTACTTC

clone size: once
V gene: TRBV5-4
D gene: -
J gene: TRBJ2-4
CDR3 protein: CASSLAVGKGNIQYF
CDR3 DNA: TGTGCCAGCAGCTTGGCCGTGGGGAAGGGAAACATTCAGTACTTC

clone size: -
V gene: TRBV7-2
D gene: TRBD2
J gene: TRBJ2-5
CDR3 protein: CASSTRTSGLQTQYF
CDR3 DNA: TGTGCCAGCAGCACCCGGACTAGCGGGCTACAGACCCAGTACTTC